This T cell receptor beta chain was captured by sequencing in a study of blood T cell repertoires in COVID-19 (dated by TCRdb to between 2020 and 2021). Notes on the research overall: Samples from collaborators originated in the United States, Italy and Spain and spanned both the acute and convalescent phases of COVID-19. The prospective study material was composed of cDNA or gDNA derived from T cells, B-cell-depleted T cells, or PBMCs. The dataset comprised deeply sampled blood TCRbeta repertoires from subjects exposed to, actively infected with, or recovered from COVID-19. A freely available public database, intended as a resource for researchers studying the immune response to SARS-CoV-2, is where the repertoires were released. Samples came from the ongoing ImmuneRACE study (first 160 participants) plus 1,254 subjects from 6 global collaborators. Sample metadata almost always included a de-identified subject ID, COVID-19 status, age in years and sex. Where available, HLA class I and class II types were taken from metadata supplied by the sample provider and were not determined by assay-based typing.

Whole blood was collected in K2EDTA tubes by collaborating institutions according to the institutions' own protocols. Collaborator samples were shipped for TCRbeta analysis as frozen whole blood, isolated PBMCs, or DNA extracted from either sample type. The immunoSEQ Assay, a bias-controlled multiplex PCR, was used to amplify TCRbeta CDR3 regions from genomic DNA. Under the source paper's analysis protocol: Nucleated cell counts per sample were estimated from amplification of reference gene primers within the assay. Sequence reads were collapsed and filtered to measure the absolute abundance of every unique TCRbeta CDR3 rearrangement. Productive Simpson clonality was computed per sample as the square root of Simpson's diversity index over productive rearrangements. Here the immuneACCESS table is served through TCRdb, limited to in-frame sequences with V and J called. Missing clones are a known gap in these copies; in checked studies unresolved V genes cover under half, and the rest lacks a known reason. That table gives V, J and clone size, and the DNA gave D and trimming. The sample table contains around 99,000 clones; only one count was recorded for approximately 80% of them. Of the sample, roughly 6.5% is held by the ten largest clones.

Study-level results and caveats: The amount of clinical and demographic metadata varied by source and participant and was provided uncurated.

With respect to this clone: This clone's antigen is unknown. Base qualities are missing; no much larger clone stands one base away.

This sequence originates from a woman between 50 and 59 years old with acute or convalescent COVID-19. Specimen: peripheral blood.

The nucleotide sequence is given as TGTGCCACTACAACTTCCGGACAGGGACGTAATGAAAAACTGTTTTTT. It translates to CATTTSGQGRNEKLFF. The receptor chain draws on TRBV13 and TRBJ1-4; 8 bases in between match TRBD1. The germline V gene (reference sequence) sets CDR1 to PRHDT and CDR2 to FYEKMQ. Spanning cysteine to phenylalanine, the CDR3 consists of 16 amino acids. CDR3 DNA is the only sequence kept; it has 48 bases, read in frame from the first base. V has 10 bases trimmed and J has 4 bases trimmed; junction bases matching no gene number 14. Supplemented by the reference TRBV13 and TRBJ1-4 proteins around the CDR3, the complete variable domain is AAGVIQSPRHLIKEKRETATLKCYPIPRHDTVYWYQQGPGQDPQFLISFYEKMQSDKGSIPDRFSAQQFSDYHSELNMSSLELGDSALYFCATTTSGQGRNEKLFFGSGTQLSVL.